The subject of this entry is one T cell receptor beta chain. Its binding antigen is unknown. Per-nucleotide qualities are absent, and no much larger clonotype sits a single base away. The CDR3 has 13 amino acids, counting the end cysteine and phenylalanine. Only the CDR3 DNA stays, 39 bases, in frame from base 1. V sheds 6 bases and J sheds 10 bases, leaving 13 bases between their ends. CDR1 and CDR2 (SNHLY, FYNNEI) derive from the germline V gene. This sample was included in a study of cytomegalovirus exposure and HLA in healthy donors (dated by TCRdb to 2016 to 2017). Some background on the complete study: According to an earlier analysis of several hundred of the donors, roughly 180 million T cells yielded 90 million to 130 million unique TCR beta sequences and roughly 280 Gb of sequence data. About 300 gigabases of sequencing data and around 87 million unique TCR sequences were included in an early release covering several hundred HLA-typed donors. Of the approximately 400 genotyped donors, less than 85% were placed in the genetic ancestry cluster associated with self-reported Caucasian donors. The aim of the study was to test whether cataloging public T cell receptors could identify signatures of past pathogen exposure. Using immunosequencing, the study profiled T cell repertoires from 500 to 800 subjects and related those repertoires to cytomegalovirus serostatus. A separate validation cohort of 100 to 150 different subjects was used in addition to the 666-subject first cohort. High-throughput TCR immunosequencing, statistical association of individual TCRs with disease status, and machine learning were combined to predict cytomegalovirus infection status. A later analysis re-analyzed previously published TCR beta repertoires from approximately 700 donors and added high-resolution HLA genotyping to study TCR occurrence patterns. The later analysis used no new phenotypic data to find candidate immune exposures, relying instead on TCR beta sequences and their occurrence across donors. To decide whether each TCR beta V gene segment behaved as functional or pseudogenic, an earlier analysis of several hundred of the donors relied on high-throughput TCR beta sequencing. Donor age, sex, ethnicity and CMV serostatus were compiled together with the repertoire data. In a later genetic analysis, genome-wide SNP genotypes for about three fifths of the 666 donors were used, and that subset was treated as a discovery cohort. Every repertoire in the discovery cohort had been generated on one and the same sequencing platform. Class I and class II HLA loci were covered by the typing at four-digit resolution. The number of typed donors differed by locus: roughly 629-630 for A, B, C, DRB1 and DQB1; some 540 for DQA1; over 600 for DPA1; and roughly 490 for DPB1. Roughly 5 DR-DQ haplotypes were handled as single units for association and clustering, since linkage in the cohort was strong. On average, roughly 250,000 unique TCR beta nucleotide sequences were sequenced per donor among 398 genotyped donors of the cohort, with 15% to 20% of those sequences being non-productive. Overall study results and their limits: According to a later analysis, TCR association rates differed among HLA loci, with DRB1 alleles showing the most associated TCRs and HLA-C alleles showing the fewest. While some public TCRs were present in many individuals, most TCR sequences turned up only very rarely across donors. The classifier was reported to diagnose cytomegalovirus status with high specificity and sensitivity in both the original cohort and the validation cohort. V-gene and J-gene trimming of TCR beta chains was associated with a missense DCLRE1C variant in a later genetic analysis, and the association was replicated in an independent cohort. A group of highly shared sequence variants was considered likely to be a technical artifact of the sequencing pipeline. The study gave a list of around 170 TCR beta chains associated with cytomegalovirus. Roughly uniform sequencing depth across donors was assumed in presence/absence analyses, although this assumption may not hold. Because some donors lacked HLA typing at each locus, the association tests relied only on the typed subset. Compared with the roughly 700-donor mean, donors in an Asian-associated ancestry cluster had fewer N-insertions in productive TCRs, according to a later genetic analysis. In an earlier analysis of about 600 of the donors, most TCR beta V segments appeared in productive rearrangements about 87% or about 30% of the time, broadly matching IMGT annotations. For the cohort, immune exposure information was limited to CMV serostatus. Correlated functional status among segregating V segments might reflect linkage disequilibrium, but an unknown experimental factor could not be ruled out. Some IMGT-functional V segments, including TRBV6-2 and TRBV6-3, could not be told apart with the 87-base-pair reads, so those segments were excluded. Specific HLA alleles were associated with over 15,000 TCR beta sequences at a false discovery rate of 0.05 in a later analysis. According to the authors, the approach could potentially be generalized to other disease states and immunological phenotypes. Most CMV-associated TCR beta chains appeared to be HLA-restricted in a later analysis, and the HLA associations seemed to be driven largely by CMV exposure. In this cohort, only TCR beta chains were sequenced, and detectable features were limited by the absence of alpha or paired-chain data. Because counts were too low, 15 or so rarely observed V segments, including chromosome 9 orphons, were excluded from the earlier analysis of 587 of the donors. Compared with equally common non-associated chains, HLA-associated TCR beta chains in a later analysis were more clonally expanded and had lower generation probabilities. In vitro tests confirmed that three of the cytomegalovirus-associated TCR beta chains recognize cytomegalovirus antigens. When HLA alleles, especially DR and DQ, strongly co-occurred, TCR associations were difficult to assign to individual alleles. According to a later analysis, parvovirus B19, influenza, CMV and Epstein-Barr virus appeared linked to several top co-occurrence clusters. A further reported finding was that TCR beta sequences accurately predicted the HLA-A and HLA-B alleles for most subjects in the first cohort.

The library relied on the immunoSEQ multiplex PCR assay. The multiplex PCR relied on a mix of 60 forward primers for TCR Vbeta segments and 13 reverse primers for TCR Jbeta segments. A multiplex PCR assay on genomic DNA amplified the CDR3 region of rearranged TCR beta genes. The amplified TCR beta libraries were sequenced on the Illumina HiSeq System as 87-base-pair reads. As for how the authors treated the data: A later analysis counted about 82 million unique TCR beta chains across the 550 to 700 repertoires, and 9 million to 14 million of these chains were shared by at least two donors. A nearest-neighbor algorithm error-corrected the raw reads and collapsed the reads into unique sequences, merging closely related sequences to remove PCR and sequencing errors. To assign V, D and J gene segments, CDR3 sequences were aligned to IMGT reference sequences. For a sequence to be retained, a match of at least six nucleotides was required to both a V gene segment and a J gene segment. A rearrangement counted as productive if the CDR3 had no stop codons and remained in frame with V and J, and every other rearrangement counted as non-productive. CDR3 was defined by IMGT convention, running from the second conserved V-encoded cysteine to the conserved J-encoded phenylalanine. In an earlier analysis of around 640 of the donors, sequences lacking an unambiguous match to a single V gene segment were excluded. An earlier analysis of a few hundred of the donors called V segments functional above 56.7% productive rearrangements and segregating when the between-donor standard deviation exceeded 5%. A statistical classification framework was developed to diagnose cytomegalovirus status using the catalog of TCR beta chain sequences. A later analysis assigned V and J genes by comparing TCR nucleotide sequences with IMGT/GENE-DB human TR gene sequences. In a later analysis, CDR3 sequences and most-parsimonious VDJ recombination scenarios were assigned using the TCRdist pipeline. A later analysis defined each TCR beta chain by its CDR3 amino acid sequence plus V-gene family, and excluded reads lacking a unique V-gene family. A later analysis removed 592 highly shared, low-generation-probability nucleotide sequences to deal with suspected cross-contamination and a sequencing artifact. For each public chain, a later analysis derived a clonal expansion index from normalized ranks of inferred template counts within each repertoire. In a later analysis, generation probabilities were computed using a VDJ recombination model fitted to out-of-frame rearrangements, and the results were checked against IGoR. Hypergeometric tests were used in a later analysis to score TCR-TCR, TCR-HLA and TCR-CMV co-occurrence, with a repertoire-size bias correction applied to the TCR pairs. In a later analysis, false discovery rates were estimated by permuting HLA or CMV assignments 20 times. In a later analysis, co-occurring TCRs were grouped with DBSCAN, and TCRdist sequence similarity was added when clustering was performed within HLA-allele-positive subsets. For co-occurrence clustering, repertoires with fewer than 30,000 or more than 120,000 public chains were excluded, along with five or six repertoires with anomalous nucleotide sharing. The source is immuneACCESS, and TCRdb retained only in-frame sequences with V and J called. Part of the clones is not carried over; for the studies checked, unresolved V genes explain less than half of this, and the remainder is unexplained. V, J and clone size were drawn from that table, and D and trimming were deduced from the DNA. The table for this sample lists 110,000 or so clones; 67% of them were counted only once. The ten largest clones take up 8% to 10% of the sample.

The cohort was made up of 666 healthy bone marrow donors. At the time of sampling, all cohort members were nominally healthy, though unrecorded immune exposures were likely present. The donor was CMV seropositive and was included in the group of 250 to 300 seropositive cohort members. A peripheral blood sample was collected from each donor, and TCR beta sequencing was performed on peripheral blood mononuclear cells. Genomic DNA was extracted from the blood cell samples with the Qiagen DNeasy Blood Extraction Kit. The receptor chain draws on TRBV2 and TRBJ1-6; a tentative D call is TRBD1 (6 bases match). Specimen: PBMCs. The TCR was taken from a man in his late teens or twenties in good health and CMV-seropositive. The DNA is TGTGCCAGCAGACACAGGGCGTCGTCACCCCTCCACTTT. It translates to CASRHRASSPLHF.